Described below is a single TCR beta chain sequence and its context. There is no known antigen for this receptor. No base quality values were provided; no much bigger clone lies one nucleotide off. CD8 naive samples consisted of CD45RO-negative cells that were positively selected for CCR7, yielding a CD45RA+CCR7+ population without TemRA cells. The donors were healthy, HIV-negative adults with no recently reported acute infections or vaccinations. Only Caucasian adults living in Nashville, Tennessee, USA were represented among the donors. Blood was collected by leukapheresis, and PBMCs were isolated by Ficoll-Histopaque density gradient centrifugation and then cryopreserved in liquid nitrogen vapor phase. Analytical flow cytometry was used to check the purity and quantity of each magnetically sorted T cell population. Each sorted fraction had its genomic DNA isolated and then quantified by UV absorbance on a Nanodrop 2000c.

These data originate in a study of shared clonotypes between healthy human individuals (dated by TCRdb to the early 2020s). At the level of the whole study: The cohort comprised a couple of women and a few men aged 18 to 49 years. For each donor, three plates each were used for CD4 naive and CD4 memory, two plates were used for CD8 naive, and one plate was used for CD8 memory. To estimate repertoire size and how much clonotype sharing occurs between individuals, the study deeply sequenced the blood TCR repertoires of five healthy adults. Different laboratories and diverse techniques were used to prepare libraries and sequence TCR repertoires, to increase sequencing depth and limit assay-specific biases. Per donor, leukapheresis produced somewhere between about 0.8 and 9 billion PBMCs. The paper's findings and limits, for the study overall: Even with the large sequencing depth, rarefaction of the sorted-subset datasets indicated that sequencing was incomplete. Larger estimated clonotype richness was generally found for naive subsets than for memory subsets. Pairwise subsampling indicated that sequencing depth was expected to affect the degree of clonotype sharing among donors. Across a few donors, roughly 5.1% of naive CD4, roughly 3.8% of naive CD8, under 2.5% of memory CD4, and approximately 0.4% of memory CD8 clonotypes were shared. Sampling was restricted to blood, and TCR repertoires in tissues likely differ from the TCR repertoires found in blood. Because the study included only a small number of donors, the genetic and exposure-history diversity represented was limited. Compared with non-shared clonotypes, clonotypes shared by all four sorted-subset donors had higher generation probabilities.

Using the deep immunoSEQ assay, TCR CDR3 regions were amplified from genomic DNA by multiplex PCR. Extracted genomic DNA from each cell subset was spread evenly across all wells of several immunoSEQ 96-well plates, with each plate serving as a replicate. For sorted subsets, about 200 ng genomic DNA, equal to approximately 30,000 T cell genomes, was loaded into each replicate PCR. Purified libraries were quantified with a Qubit 3.0 fluorometer, sized on a Bioanalyzer 2100, and re-quantified with the KAPA Library Quantification kit. A separate single-read 150-cycle Illumina NextSeq 550 flow cell was used to sequence each immunoSEQ 96-well plate. The authors processed their data as follows. Because the immunoSEQ output held only junctional sequences and lacked quality scores, the filtering could not match the filtering applied to full-length reads. Sequences were annotated with PyIR, a Python wrapper for IgBLAST v1.9, and V/J genes and CDR3 were assigned using IMGT germline references. Any read was removed if the V/J assignment was weak (E-value above 1e-6), the CDR3 was missing, or the read contained stop codons, out-of-frame junctions, or ambiguous translated residues. V3J clonotypes were defined as sequences sharing the same inferred V gene, J gene, and CDR3 amino acid sequence. Percentage overlap between repertoires was calculated by dividing the number of shared unique clonotypes by the size of the smaller repertoire. RTK rarefaction, the Chao1 estimator, and Recon v2.1 estimates of unobserved clonotypes were used to assess repertoire richness. Generation probabilities for all TCRbeta clonotypes obtained by the gDNA method from a handful of donors were computed using OLGA. TCRdb obtained this table from immuneACCESS and retained in-frame rearrangements with V and J assigned. These tables miss some clones; where compared with another copy, unresolved V genes account for less than half of the shortfall, and the remainder is unexplained. V, J and clone size are taken as reported in that table, and D and trimming were inferred from the DNA itself. In this sample the table shows about 800,000 clones, around 96% of which occur a single time. The ten largest clones take up less than 0.3% of the sample.

Input material: naive CD8+ T cells sorted from blood. In the paper's terms, the cell subset or site label means: CD45RA+CCR7+. The TCR was taken from a young man in good health.

The CDR3 reads CASSSRDRETDTQYF. The nucleotide sequence reads as follows: TGTGCCAGCAGTTCCCGGGACAGGGAGACAGATACGCAGTATTTT. The chain is assembled from TRBV27 and TRBJ2-3; 9 junctional bases match TRBD1. Via the germline V gene (reference sequence), CDR1 is MNHEY and CDR2 SMNVEV. Reading from cysteine to phenylalanine, the CDR3 counts 15 amino acids. Just the 45-base CDR3 DNA is kept, in frame starting at base 1. At the junction V is shortened by 4 bases and J by 3 bases; bases outside the gene matches: 5.